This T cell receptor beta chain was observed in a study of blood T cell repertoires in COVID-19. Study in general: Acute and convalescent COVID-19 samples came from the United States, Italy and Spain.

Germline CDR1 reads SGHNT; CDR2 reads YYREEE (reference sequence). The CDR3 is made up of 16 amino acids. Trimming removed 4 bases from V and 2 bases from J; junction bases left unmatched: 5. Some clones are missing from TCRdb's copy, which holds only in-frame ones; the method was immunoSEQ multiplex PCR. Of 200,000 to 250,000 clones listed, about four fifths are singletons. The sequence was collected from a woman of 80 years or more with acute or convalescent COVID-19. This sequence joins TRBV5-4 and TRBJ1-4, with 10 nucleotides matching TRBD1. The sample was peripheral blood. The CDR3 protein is CASSHRTGGTNEKLFF. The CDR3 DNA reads TGTGCCAGCAGCCACCGGACAGGGGGGACTAATGAAAAACTGTTTTTT. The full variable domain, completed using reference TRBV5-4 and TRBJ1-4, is ETGVTQSPTHLIKTRGQQVTLRCSSQSGHNTVSWYQQALGQGPQFIFQYYREEENGRGNFPPRFSGLQFPNYSSELNVNALELDDSALYLCASSHRTGGTNEKLFFGSGTQLSVL.